Sequencing of this TCR beta chain was carried out in a study of blood T cell repertoires in COVID-19. Study-level information: Acute-phase and convalescent COVID-19 samples originated in the United States, Italy and Spain. Sources were T cells, B-cell-depleted T cells, or PBMCs; the material itself was cDNA or gDNA.

This table comes from immunoSEQ multiplex PCR, and its TCRdb copy is limited to in-frame clones, with some not included. The sample includes fewer than 250,000 clones, roughly 84% of them seen just once. The germline CDR1 and CDR2 sequences are LNHDA and SQIVND (reference sequence). The CDR3 is made up of 15 amino acids. The V and J ends lost 1 base and 5 bases, in that order; junction bases with no gene match: 7. Source material: peripheral blood. The receptor was derived from a woman aged 45 to 65 with acute or convalescent COVID-19. V and J are TRBV19 and TRBJ2-5; the match to TRBD1 covers 7 bases. The CDR3: CASSIATTGSETQYF. Here the CDR3 DNA reads TGTGCCAGTAGTATAGCAACGACAGGGTCGGAGACCCAGTACTTC.